Here is one TCR beta chain with its context. The assay was immunoSEQ multiplex PCR, and TCRdb's table has in-frame clones only and misses some. The sample lists 50,000 to 65,000 clones; around 89% were seen once. This entry belongs to a study of OX40 agonist ivuxolimab in advanced cancers. Across the study: Antecedent anti-PD-1, anti-PD-L1 or anti-CTLA-4 therapy was permissible, with 40% having received some.

V shed 6 bases, J shed 7 bases, and the junction held 5 bases outside the gene matches. Germline assignment: CDR1 SGHTA and CDR2 FQGTGA. CDR3 size: 13 residues. This receptor was obtained from an adult with an advanced solid tumor such as melanoma, head and neck, liver or kidney cancer. This chain uses TRBV7-3 with TRBJ2-2; TRBD1 matches at 7 bases. Sequenced here: CD4+ or CD8+ T cells sorted from blood, sampled in a trial of the OX40 agonist ivuxolimab. In DNA, the CDR3 is TGTGCCAGCAGTTCGACAGGGCGCGGGGAGCTGTTTTTT. Residues: CASSSTGRGELFF.